The entry below gives a single TCR beta chain sequence along with its context. Its antigen is not identified. Germline CDR1 and CDR2: ENHRY and SYGVKD. Between the trimmed V and J ends, which lost 6 bases and 7 bases, there was a span of 10 bases. CDR3 length: 13 residues. This entry belongs to a study of cytomegalovirus exposure and HLA in healthy donors. Overall study context: Assignment to the Caucasian-associated ancestry cluster applied to more than 75% of the 300 to 500 genotyped donors. Study-wide results and limits: Per published accounts, TCR beta sequences correctly predicted the HLA-A and HLA-B alleles of most subjects.

PCR was performed using 60 Vbeta and 13 Jbeta primers. Measured with immunoSEQ multiplex PCR; TCRdb has only the in-frame clones, and not every one. The sample yields 100,000 to 150,000 clones, 60% to 80% seen once. The chain has TRBV10-3 and TRBJ1-6; tentatively, D is TRBD1 (6 bases). This clonotype was sampled from a man aged 45-60 years in good health and CMV-seropositive. The sequencing sample was made of PBMCs. CDR3: CAISPDRNSPLHF. DNA of the CDR3: TGTGCCATCAGCCCGGACAGAAATTCACCCCTCCACTTT.